This TCR beta chain was recorded in a study of blood T cells in healthy people across ages. Overall study: About one barcoded beta molecule was captured per two T cells (by template switching).

Sample-barcoded 5' priming and a J-beta primer mix drove a second PCR of about 7 to 11 cycles. All samples gave at least 2.5 million CDR3-containing paired-end reads. TCRdb ran MiXCR on the 5' RACE reads and lists one entry per CDR3 protein. The sample yields 780,000 or so distinct CDR3 sequences, approximately 25% seen once. The germline gives CDR1 MNHEY, CDR2 SVGAGI. V gave up 4 bases and J gave up 2 bases; unmatched junction bases: 7. This CDR3 spans 18 amino acids. These data were also reused for a study on T cells of mothers and their children. Turning to that study: It was found that thymic selection shapes TCR recombination output similarly in related and unrelated pairs.

V and J are TRBV6-5 and TRBJ2-6; 11 bases align to TRBD1. The TCR sequence derives from a boy between 10 and 17 years old in good health. The sample taken for sequencing was blood. The CDR3 protein is CASSWDGQGATGANVLTF. The CDR3 DNA is TGTGCCAGCAGTTGGGACGGACAGGGGGCAACTGGGGCCAACGTCCTGACTTTC.